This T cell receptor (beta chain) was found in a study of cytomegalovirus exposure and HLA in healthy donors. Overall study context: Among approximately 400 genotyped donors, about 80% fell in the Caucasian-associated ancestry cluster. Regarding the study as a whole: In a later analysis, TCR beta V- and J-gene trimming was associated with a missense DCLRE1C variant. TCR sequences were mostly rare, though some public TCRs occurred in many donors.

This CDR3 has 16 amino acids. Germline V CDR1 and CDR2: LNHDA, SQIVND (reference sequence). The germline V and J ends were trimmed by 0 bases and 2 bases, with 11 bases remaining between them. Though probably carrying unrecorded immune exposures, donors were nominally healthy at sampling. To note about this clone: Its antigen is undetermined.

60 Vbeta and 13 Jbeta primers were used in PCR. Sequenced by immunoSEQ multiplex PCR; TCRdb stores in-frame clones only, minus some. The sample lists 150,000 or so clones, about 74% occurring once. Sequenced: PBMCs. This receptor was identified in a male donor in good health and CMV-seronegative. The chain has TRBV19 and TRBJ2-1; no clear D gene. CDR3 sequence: CASSIDRLTAYNEQFF. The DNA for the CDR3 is TGTGCCAGTAGTATAGATAGGCTAACAGCCTACAATGAGCAGTTCTTC.